This record covers a single TCR beta chain. The sample originates from a study of CD8 T cells in ankylosing spondylitis. MiXCR was run by TCRdb on the 5' RACE reads, yielding one entry per CDR3 protein. The top ten clones hold less than 25% of a sample with over 200,000 distinct CDR3 sequences, roughly a tenth of them seen once. The clonotype originates from a male donor with ankylosing spondylitis or in good health (not recorded which). Sequencing was performed on blood, either unsorted or a sorted T cell fraction (not recorded which).

CDR3 sequence (DNA): TGTGCCAGCAGTCTACAACCGGACAGACCCAGGGAAGCTTTCTTT. Protein: CASSLQPDRPREAFF. The V gene is TRBV12-3 or TRBV12-4, the J gene TRBJ1-1, with D perhaps matching TRBD1 (6 bases). The germline V and J ends were trimmed by 5 bases and 8 bases, with 21 bases remaining between them. The CDR3 is 15 amino acids.